The 24 T cell receptor beta chains below come from one sample, sequenced in a study of cytomegalovirus exposure and HLA in healthy donors. Amplification used 60 Vbeta primers and 13 Jbeta primers. Clones were sequenced by immunoSEQ multiplex PCR, and TCRdb holds only the in-frame ones, with some missing. The sample comprises some 190,000 clones, 76% of which are singletons, and less than 2.5% rests with the top ten. Material for sequencing was PBMCs. The origin of the receptors is a woman between 25 and 40 years old in good health and CMV-seropositive.

The rearrangement uses TRBV28 and TRBJ1-4; 7 nucleotides line up with TRBD1. Per the germline V gene, CDR1 is MDHEN and CDR2 is SYDVKM. The CDR3 sequence is 17 residues long. V gave up 5 bases and J gave up 6 bases; unmatched junction bases: 15. Written as DNA, the CDR3 is TGTGCCAGCAGTCTCCCAGACCTACAGGGGTCTTATGAAAAACTGTTTTTT. Amino acids: CASSLPDLQGSYEKLFF.

The chain combines TRBV7-3 with TRBJ2-2, with TRBD1 identical over 8 bases. Per germline, CDR1 SGHTA and CDR2 FQGTGA. V was pared by 0 bases and J by 6 bases, with 3 bases of the junction left unmatched. The CDR3 is 15 amino acids. CDR3: CASSLTQGAAGELFF. CDR3 nucleotides: TGTGCCAGCAGCTTAACCCAGGGGGCCGCCGGGGAGCTGTTTTTT.

The chain has TRBV7-6 and TRBJ2-5; 8 nucleotides align to TRBD1. Near its end, the DNA agrees better with TRBJ2-7, so the J call may be wrong. Per germline, CDR1 SGHVS and CDR2 FNYEAQ. The CDR3 spans 15 residues. For the CDR3, the DNA is TGTGCCAGCAGCACCGACAGGGGTATTTCCTACGAGCAGTACTTC. Translating it yields CASSTDRGISYEQYF.

A few counts support this clone. The chain joins TRBV27 to TRBJ1-2, with 8 nucleotides matching TRBD1. J gave up 4 bases and V 7 bases, and 8 bases lay outside the gene matches. The CDR3 extends over 14 amino acids. Germline V gene data show CDR1 as MNHEY and CDR2 as SMNVEV (reference sequence). For the CDR3, the DNA is TGTGCCAGCACCCCCGCGGACAGGGCCTATGGCTACACCTTC. Translated, it gives CASTPADRAYGYTF.

This chain's CDR3 is CASRLTGYEKLFF. In nucleotides, the CDR3 is TGTGCCAGCAGGCTAACAGGCTATGAAAAACTGTTTTTT. The rearrangement links TRBV6-1 to TRBJ1-4, with D perhaps TRBD1 (5 bases). CDR3 size: 13 residues. Deletions cut 6 bases from V and 6 bases from J, with 11 bases between. The germline V gene encodes CDR1 MNHNS and CDR2 SASEGT.

The V call is TRBV7-2, the J call TRBJ1-4; D remains unclear. The germline CDR1 and CDR2 sequences are SGHTA and FQGNSA. V lost 5 bases, J lost 4 bases, and 14 bases lay in between. The CDR3 covers 15 residues. The CDR3 DNA reads TGTGCCAGCAGCCCCAACGGCGGACTTAATGAAAAACTGTTTTTT. Translated: CASSPNGGLNEKLFF.

The rearrangement joins TRBV19 to TRBJ1-6; no clear D. Deletions cut 3 bases from V and 10 bases from J, with 7 bases between. Germline assignment: CDR1 LNHDA and CDR2 SQIVND (reference sequence). The CDR3 length is 12 residues. The CDR3 region is CASSIGSSPLHF. The CDR3 nucleotides read TGTGCCAGTAGTATCGGGTCGTCACCCCTCCACTTT.

The rearrangement uses TRBV6-6 and TRBJ2-5; D is undetermined. The CDR3 is made up of 13 amino acids. The ends were cut back, 3 bases at V and 9 bases at J, with 14 bases in the middle. The germline V gene has CDR1 MNHNY and CDR2 SVGAGI (reference sequence). The CDR3 DNA follows: TGTGCCAGCAGTTATGTACCAGGTTGGGCCCAGTACTTC. It is translated as CASSYVPGWAQYF.

This clone was recorded only once. The gene calls are TRBV5-6 and TRBJ1-1; 8 bases match TRBD1. This CDR3 has 16 residues. J lost 2 bases, V lost 3 bases, and 9 bases had no gene match. Germline V CDR1 and CDR2: SGHDT, YYEEEE. Here the CDR3 reads CASSSKTGARNTEAFF. DNA of the CDR3: TGTGCCAGCAGCTCCAAGACAGGGGCGAGAAACACTGAAGCTTTCTTT.

The V call is TRBV10-1, the J call TRBJ2-3, with D perhaps matching TRBD2 (6 bases). Germline V gives CDR1 WNHNN, CDR2 SYGVQD (reference sequence). The V end lost 2 bases, the J end lost 2 bases, and 14 bases lay between the germline ends. This CDR3 has 16 residues. The CDR3 is CASSEGFAGPTDTQYF. CDR3 DNA sequence: TGCGCCAGCAGTGAGGGTTTCGCGGGGCCCACAGATACGCAGTATTTT.

The chain joins TRBV11-2 to TRBJ2-7, with TRBD1 matching 7 bases. The germline V gene encodes CDR1 SGHAT and CDR2 FQNNGV. This CDR3 is built from 14 residues. After removal of 3 bases from V and 6 bases from J, the junction contained 8 bases not matched to a gene. The CDR3 nucleotides are TGTGCCAGCAGCTTGCAGACAGGGTATGCCGAGCAGTACTTC. It translates to CASSLQTGYAEQYF.

The V call is TRBV10-1, the J call TRBJ2-3, with 13 bases matching TRBD2. The length of the CDR3 is 15 residues. CDR1 is WNHNN and CDR2 is SYGVQD in the germline V gene (reference sequence). The V and J ends lost 6 bases and 2 bases, in that order; junction bases with no gene match: 2. This chain's CDR3 is CASSGLAGVTDTQYF. DNA of the CDR3: TGCGCCAGCAGCGGACTAGCGGGGGTCACAGATACGCAGTATTTT.

The chain recombines TRBV5-6 with TRBJ2-7, with D possibly matching TRBD2 (6 bases). Germline V gives CDR1 SGHDT, CDR2 YYEEEE. Trimming left V 0 bases short and J 2 bases short, with 9 bases between. The CDR3 contains 14 residues. DNA for the CDR3: TGTGCCAGCAGCTTGGATGGAGGGACCTACGAGCAGTACTTC. Its translation: CASSLDGGTYEQYF. Together with reference TRBV5-6 and TRBJ2-7, the CDR3 gives the full variable domain: DAGVTQSPTHLIKTRGQQVTLRCSPKSGHDTVSWYQQALGQGPQFIFQYYEEEERQRGNFPDRFSGHQFPNYSSELNVNALLLGDSALYLCASSLDGGTYEQYFGPGTRLTVT.

The J gene is TRBJ2-1, the V gene TRBV27; D call uncertain. The CDR3 has 11 amino acids. V was cut by 7 bases and J by 3 bases, with 4 bases left in between. The germline V gene has CDR1 MNHEY and CDR2 SMNVEV (reference sequence). CDR3 nucleotide sequence: TGTGCCAGCATAAACTACAATGAGCAGTTCTTC. It encodes CASINYNEQFF.

This chain links TRBV7-9 with TRBJ2-2, with 7 nucleotides matching TRBD2. The J segment lost 6 bases and the V segment lost 4 bases, leaving 8 bases of the junction unmatched. Germline-derived CDR1 and CDR2 are SEHNR and FQNEAQ (reference sequence). The CDR3 loop spans 15 amino acids. This CDR3 reads CASSSLATGAGELFF. DNA for the CDR3: TGTGCCAGCAGCTCACTAGCGACTGGAGCCGGGGAGCTGTTTTTT.

The J gene is TRBJ2-3, the V gene TRBV4-1, with TRBD1 matching 8 bases. Germline V gives CDR1 MGHRA, CDR2 YSYEKL. The V gene end was trimmed by 4 bases and the J gene end by 2 bases; junction bases not matched to a gene: 2. The CDR3 extends over 14 amino acids. The CDR3 region has the DNA TGCGCCAGCAGCCCGACAGGGGACACAGATACGCAGTATTTT. Residues: CASSPTGDTDTQYF.

The chain couples TRBV28 to TRBJ2-5, with TRBD2 matching 7 bases. The germline V gene has CDR1 MDHEN and CDR2 SYDVKM. The CDR3 sequence is 16 residues long. J was trimmed by 3 bases and V by 6 bases; bases with no gene match: 13. CDR3 DNA: TGTGCCAGCAGACGCGGGTGGGGGGGTCGAGAAGAGACCCAGTACTTC. Its translation: CASRRGWGGREETQYF. Full variable domain (rest looked up from reference TRBV28 and TRBJ2-5): DVKVTQSSRYLVKRTGEKVFLECVQDMDHENMFWYRQDPGLGLRLIYFSYDVKMKEKGDIPEGYSVSREKKERFSLILESASTNQTSMYLCASRRGWGGREETQYFGPGTRLLVL.

A few counts support this clone. This chain connects TRBV21-1 to TRBJ2-7; the listed D gene, TRBD1, was not tested against the DNA. TRBV21-1 is a pseudogene locus. This CDR3 comprises 16 residues. CDR3 sequence (DNA): TGTGCCAGCAGCAAAGGGACGGACAGGGATTCCTACGAGCAGTACTTC. The encoded protein is CASSKGTDRDSYEQYF.

In DNA form, the CDR3 reads TGTGCCAGCAGCTCGTCTACAGGGGCGAACTACAATGAGCAGTTCTTC. Translating it yields CASSSSTGANYNEQFF. This chain links TRBV5-4 with TRBJ2-1, with 7 bases matching TRBD1. Trimming removed 3 bases from V and 3 bases from J; junction bases left unmatched: 9. Germline loops: CDR1 SGHNT, CDR2 YYREEE (reference sequence). The CDR3 extends over 16 amino acids.

V is TRBV9 and J is TRBJ2-3; 8 bases are shared with TRBD2. CDR1 is SGDLS and CDR2 is YYNGEE in the germline V gene. With 0 bases clipped from V and 2 bases from J, the junction kept 5 bases outside the gene matches. The CDR3 runs to 16 residues. CDR3 coding DNA: TGTGCCAGCAGCGTAGGTGCGGGGGGCCTCACAGATACGCAGTATTTT. It specifies CASSVGAGGLTDTQYF.

The chain joins TRBV1 to TRBJ2-3; whether TRBD2, the table's D call, matches the DNA was not checked. TRBV1 corresponds to a pseudogene. The CDR3 consists of 16 residues. CDR3 amino acids: CTSSQGLASSTDTQYF. The CDR3 DNA reads TGCACCAGCAGCCAGGGACTAGCGTCTAGCACAGATACGCAGTATTTT.

The gene calls are TRBV27 and TRBJ2-3; TRBD1 matches 8 bases. The junction had 5 bases not matched to a gene; V was cut back by 6 bases and J by 3 bases. Germline lookup yields CDR1 MNHEY and CDR2 SMNVEV (reference sequence). This CDR3 spans 14 amino acids. CDR3 coding DNA: TGTGCCAGCAGCCTGGACAGGGTGACAGATACGCAGTATTTT. Translated: CASSLDRVTDTQYF.

This clone was recorded a few times. J is TRBJ1-6 and V is TRBV19; 10 bases match TRBD1. CDR3 size: 16 residues. In germline, CDR1 is LNHDA, CDR2 SQIVND (reference sequence). The ends lost 7 bases at V and 3 bases at J; junction bases unmatched: 6. The CDR3 sequence: CASTPTGGFYNSPLHF. The CDR3 DNA follows: TGTGCCAGTACCCCGACAGGGGGCTTCTATAATTCACCCCTCCACTTT. The full variable domain, in which reference TRBV19 and TRBJ1-6 provide the parts outside the CDR3, is DGGITQSPKYLFRKEGQNVTLSCEQNLNHDAMYWYRQDPGQGLRLIYYSQIVNDFQKGDIAEGYSVSREKKESFPLTVTSAQKNPTAFYLCASTPTGGFYNSPLHFGNGTRLTVT.

The chain employs TRBV6-1 and TRBJ2-5; 9 bases agree with TRBD1. The CDR3 has 12 amino acids. V lost 7 bases, J lost 9 bases, and 6 bases stayed unmatched. Per germline, CDR1 MNHNS and CDR2 SASEGT. CDR3 DNA sequence: TGTGCCAGCACCTGGGACAGGGTATCCCAGTACTTC. Residues: CASTWDRVSQYF.